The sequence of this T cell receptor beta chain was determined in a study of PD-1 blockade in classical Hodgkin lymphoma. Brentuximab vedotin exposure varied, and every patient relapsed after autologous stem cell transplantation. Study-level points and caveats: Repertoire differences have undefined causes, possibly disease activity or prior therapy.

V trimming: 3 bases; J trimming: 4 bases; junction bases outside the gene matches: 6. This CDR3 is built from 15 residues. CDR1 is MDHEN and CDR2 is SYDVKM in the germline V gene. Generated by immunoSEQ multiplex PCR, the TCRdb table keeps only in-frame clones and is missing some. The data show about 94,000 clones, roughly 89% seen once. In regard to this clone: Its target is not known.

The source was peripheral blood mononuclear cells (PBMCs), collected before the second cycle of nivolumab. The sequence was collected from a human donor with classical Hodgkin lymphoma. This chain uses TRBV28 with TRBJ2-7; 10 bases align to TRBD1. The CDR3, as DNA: TGTGCCAGCAGTTTGGATGTGGACAGGGGGTACGAGCAGTACTTC. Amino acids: CASSLDVDRGYEQYF.